This TCR beta chain derives from a study of blood T cell repertoires in COVID-19. Study-wide background: Acute-phase and convalescent COVID-19 samples originated in the United States, Italy and Spain. From T cells, B-cell-depleted T cells, or PBMCs came the material, which was cDNA or gDNA.

The V gene's germline CDR1 is MDHEN and CDR2 SYDVKM. This CDR3 region has 14 residues. V shed 6 bases, J shed 8 bases, and the junction held 11 bases outside the gene matches. Original analysis: By means of reference gene primer amplification, nucleated cell counts were estimated. Only in-frame clones appear in the TCRdb table, and some are missing; sequencing was by immunoSEQ multiplex PCR. The D gene and trimming were derived from the DNA, and the V and J assignments and clone size from that table. Of under 100,000 clones in the sample, over 80% were seen once. The source of this sequence is a woman aged 70-85 years with active or convalescent COVID-19. Sequenced sample: peripheral blood. The V gene is TRBV28, the J gene TRBJ1-2, with 8 nucleotides matching TRBD1. The CDR3 nucleotides read TGTGCCAGCAGCCTTGGACAGGGAAGTTTGGGCTACACCTTC. Encoded protein: CASSLGQGSLGYTF.